What follows are 17 T cell receptor beta chains derived from one specimen sequenced in a study of beta chain features in type 1 diabetes listed by TCRdb under 2018. Receptor libraries were prepared by the immunoSEQ multiplex PCR assay. The entire amount of isolated RNA was reverse transcribed using the High Capacity cDNA Reverse Transcription Kit, so the sequenced TCRB transcripts were expressed ones. The immuneACCESS repertoire file appears here via TCRdb, limited to in-frame rearrangements. These files lack a portion of the clones; in checked studies, under half of the deficit traces to unresolved V genes, and the cause of the others is not known. For this sample the table gives fewer than 250,000 clones, of which about 14% were detected only once. About 0.03% of the sample belongs to the ten largest clones. The sequenced material came from naive CD4+ T cells from blood. The sample's cell subset or site label, decoded: true naive CD4+ T cells. These TCRs come from a woman aged 40 to 55 in good health.

A few counts support this clone. The V and J genes are TRBV6-1 and TRBJ2-4, with a weak D call TRBD2 (6 bases). This CDR3 has 14 amino acids. The ends were cut back, 1 base at V and 8 bases at J, with 12 bases in the middle. Germline CDR1 MNHNS, CDR2 SASEGT. The CDR3 is CASSEGIRRDIQYF. The CDR3 DNA reads as TGTGCCAGCAGTGAAGGAATAAGGAGGGACATTCAGTACTTC.

The chain uses TRBV9 and TRBJ1-6, with TRBD1 identical over 11 bases. CDR1 is SGDLS, CDR2 YYNGEE, per germline. The CDR3 extends over 18 amino acids. V lost 4 bases and J lost 0; bases outside the gene matches: 6. As DNA, the CDR3 is TGTGCCAGCAGCAACCGGGACAGGGGGAGCTCCTATAATTCACCCCTCCACTTT. Residues: CASSNRDRGSSYNSPLHF.

This clone was seen a handful of times. This chain joins TRBV18 and TRBJ1-2; D might be TRBD1 (6 bases). The germline V gene has CDR1 KGHSH and CDR2 LQKENI. The CDR3 is made up of 14 amino acids. V was cut by 2 bases and J by 0 bases, with 7 bases left in between. The CDR3 region is CASSPGQTNYGYTF. For the CDR3, the DNA is TGTGCCAGCTCACCAGGACAGACTAACTATGGCTACACCTTC.

This clone was observed a handful of times. The chain carries TRBV11-2 and TRBJ2-4; a possible D gene is TRBD2 (5 bases). Germline V gene data show CDR1 as SGHAT and CDR2 as FQNNGV. The CDR3 contains 17 residues. V was trimmed by 1 base and J by 1 base, leaving 14 bases between them. The CDR3 region is CASSLGVGVGAKNIQYF. The DNA of the CDR3 is TGTGCCAGCAGCTTAGGGGTCGGGGTCGGGGCCAAAAACATTCAGTACTTC. The whole variable domain, remainder taken from reference TRBV11-2 and TRBJ2-4, is EAGVAQSPRYKIIEKRQSVAFWCNPISGHATLYWYQQILGQGPKLLIQFQNNGVVDDSQLPKDRFSAERLKGVDSTLKIQPAKLEDSAVYLCASSLGVGVGAKNIQYFGAGTRLSVL.

Only a few counts were recorded for this clone. The J gene is TRBJ1-5, the V gene TRBV2; TRBD1 is a possible D gene (5 bases). This CDR3 is 12 amino acids long. CDR1 and CDR2 from the germline V gene are SNHLY and FYNNEI. V lost 6 bases and J lost 7, with 10 bases in between. The CDR3 loop is CASRGGSQPQHF. The CDR3 nucleotides read TGTGCCAGCAGGGGGGGAAGCCAGCCCCAGCATTTT.

The table lists this clone with a few counts. The J gene is TRBJ2-2, the V gene TRBV5-4; 7 bases are shared with TRBD2. The germline V gene encodes CDR1 SGHNT and CDR2 YYREEE (reference sequence). The CDR3 sequence is 14 residues long. The junction had 2 bases not matched to a gene; V was cut back by 3 bases and J by 3 bases. CDR3 amino acids: CASSWGGDTGELFF. As DNA, the CDR3 is TGTGCCAGCAGCTGGGGGGGGGACACCGGGGAGCTGTTTTTT.

This chain links TRBV14 with TRBJ2-1; D unresolved. CDR1 and CDR2 from the germline V gene are SGHDN and FVKESK. Trimming took off 1 base at V and 1 base at J, with 11 bases between the two ends. The CDR3 contains 16 residues. The CDR3 coding sequence is TGTGCCAGCAGCCAAGTTGGTAGTCGTTCCTACAATGAGCAGTTCTTC. It encodes CASSQVGSRSYNEQFF.

This clone appeared a few times. The chain uses TRBV9 and TRBJ2-3; 7 bases align to TRBD2. Trimming took 0 bases from V and 0 from J; bases not matched to a gene: 4. The CDR3 totals 16 residues. Looked up from germline, CDR1 is SGDLS and CDR2 is YYNGEE. CDR3 region: CASSVGLAASTDTQYF. The CDR3 nucleotides are TGTGCCAGCAGCGTAGGACTAGCAGCTAGCACAGATACGCAGTATTTT.

This chain joins TRBV4-3 and TRBJ2-5, with 8 bases fitting TRBD2. The CDR3 consists of 15 residues. V was clipped by 1 base and J by 4 bases; unmatched bases: 5. CDR1 LGHNA and CDR2 YSLEER come from the germline V gene. The CDR3 nucleotides are TGCGCCAGCAGCCAAGCCGGGGGGGTTGGAGAGACCCAGTACTTC. It is translated as CASSQAGGVGETQYF.

This chain connects TRBV7-2 to TRBJ1-1; D ambiguous. CDR1 and CDR2 (germline): SGHTA, FQGNSA. V was clipped by 0 bases and J by 1 base, with 6 bases between them. CDR3 size: 14 residues. This chain's CDR3 is CASSLARRNTEAFF. CDR3 sequence (DNA): TGTGCCAGCAGCTTAGCGAGAAGGAACACTGAAGCTTTCTTT. Looking up the rest from reference TRBV7-2 and TRBJ1-1 gives the full variable domain: GAGVSQSPSNKVTEKGKDVELRCDPISGHTALYWYRQSLGQGLEFLIYFQGNSAPDKSGLPSDRFSAERTGGSVSTLTIQRTQQEDSAVYLCASSLARRNTEAFFGQGTRLTVV.

This clone was seen a handful of times. The V and J genes are TRBV5-1 and TRBJ2-1; TRBD2 might be the D (5 bases). Germline CDR1 is SGHRS and CDR2 is YFSETQ. The ends were cut back, 0 bases at V and 1 base at J, with 11 bases in the middle. The length of the CDR3 is 16 residues. The CDR3 spells CASSLGGPGSYNEQFF. Here the CDR3 DNA reads TGCGCCAGCAGCTTGGGCGGGCCTGGGTCCTACAATGAGCAGTTCTTC. The full variable domain, completed using reference TRBV5-1 and TRBJ2-1, is KAGVTQTPRYLIKTRGQQVTLSCSPISGHRSVSWYQQTPGQGLQFLFEYFSETQRNKGNFPGRFSGRQFSNSRSEMNVSTLELGDSALYLCASSLGGPGSYNEQFFGPGTRLTVL.

This clone showed up many times. The chain combines TRBV29-1 with TRBJ2-3; 9 bases agree with TRBD2. The trim removed 4 bases at V and 2 bases at J, leaving 1 base unmatched. The CDR3 length is 13 residues. Per germline, CDR1 SQVTM and CDR2 ANQGSEA. The CDR3 region is CSVGLAATDTQYF. CDR3 sequence (DNA): TGCAGCGTTGGACTAGCGGCCACAGATACGCAGTATTTT.

This clone was picked up a small number of times. The chain joins TRBV5-1 to TRBJ2-3, with D maybe TRBD1 (6 bases). CDR1 is SGHRS, CDR2 YFSETQ, per germline. Trimming pared 4 bases from V and 3 bases from J, leaving 9 bases between. The CDR3 has 13 amino acids. DNA for the CDR3: TGCGCCAGCAGCCTACAGGGAACAGATACGCAGTATTTT. This codes for CASSLQGTDTQYF.

The V and J genes are TRBV6-5 and TRBJ2-4; weak D call: TRBD1 (5 bases). The germline V gene has CDR1 MNHEY and CDR2 SVGAGI. CDR3 length: 13 amino acids. With 8 bases removed from V and 0 bases from J, the gap between germline ends came to 8 bases. As DNA, the CDR3 is TGTGCCAGCGCCAGGGAAGCCAAAAACATTCAGTACTTC. It specifies CASAREAKNIQYF.

The sample holds a few counts of this clone. The chain recombines TRBV2 with TRBJ1-3, with D unresolved. CDR3 length equals 14 residues. CDR1 is SNHLY and CDR2 is FYNNEI in the germline V gene. V lost 6 bases, J lost 3 bases, and 12 bases lay in between. The CDR3 loop reads CASRPGNGGNTIYF. Here the CDR3 DNA reads TGTGCCAGCAGGCCGGGAAACGGTGGAAACACCATATATTTT.

This clone was recorded a few times. This sequence joins TRBV7-2 and TRBJ1-4, with TRBD1 matching 9 bases. The CDR3 contains 14 residues. The germline CDR1 and CDR2 sequences are SGHTA and FQGNSA. V gave up 5 bases and J gave up 6 bases; unmatched junction bases: 4. The CDR3 DNA is TGTGCCAGCAGCCGGACAGGGGTTCATGAAAAACTGTTTTTT. As protein: CASSRTGVHEKLFF.

The table lists this clone with a few counts. The J gene is TRBJ2-7, the V gene TRBV7-9; 7 nucleotides line up with TRBD1. Germline-derived CDR1 and CDR2 are SEHNR and FQNEAQ (reference sequence). Losses at the gene ends were 6 bases for V and 5 bases for J; bases not matched to a gene: 7. The CDR3 has 13 residues. The CDR3 DNA follows: TGTGCCAGCAGGCCCACAGGGGCCAACGAGCAGTACTTC. It is translated as CASRPTGANEQYF.